These 25 T cell receptor beta chains originate from one sample sequenced in a study of blood T cells in healthy people across ages. Together with a sample-barcoded 5' primer, a J-beta primer mix was included in a second PCR lasting about 6 to 11 cycles. Via MiXCR, TCRdb re-called the 5' RACE reads, giving one row per CDR3 protein. The profile shows about 900,000 distinct CDR3 sequences, around two thirds of them singletons. The specimen was blood. These receptors were obtained from a man aged 25 to 40 in good health.

The CDR3 loop reads CSVPLGTGELFF. As DNA, the CDR3 is TGCAGCGTGCCCTTGGGCACCGGGGAGCTGTTTTTT. This chain connects TRBV29-1 to TRBJ2-2, with unresolved D. V was trimmed by 6 bases and J by 4 bases, leaving 9 bases between them. Germline CDR1 is SQVTM and CDR2 is ANQGSEA. This CDR3 spans 12 amino acids.

With respect to this clonotype: A much larger clone is a single base away; this may be a read error. The rearrangement joins TRBV7-6 to TRBJ2-1, with D perhaps TRBD2 (5 bases). This CDR3 spans 14 amino acids. The V gene's germline CDR1 is SGHVS and CDR2 FNYEAQ. V was trimmed by 4 bases and J by 6 bases, leaving 13 bases between them. CDR3 residues: CASSSRRGSNEQFF. The DNA of the CDR3 is TGTGCCAGCAGCTCCAGACGGGGATCCAATGAGCAGTTCTTC.

This clonotype was seen only a few times. V gene TRBV9 combines with J gene TRBJ2-3, with 11 bases aligning to TRBD2. Germline V gene data show CDR1 as SGDLS and CDR2 as YYNGEE. The CDR3 consists of 15 residues. The V gene end was trimmed by 6 bases and the J gene end by 4 bases; junction bases not matched to a gene: 7. CDR3 loop: CASTLTSGVADTQYF. The CDR3 nucleotides read TGTGCCAGCACCCTGACTAGCGGGGTCGCAGATACGCAGTATTTT.

In its sample, this clonotype was seen once. Its ends do not fully match the called genes, so a read error is possible. The chain joins TRBV25-1 to TRBJ2-5; maybe TRBD2 (5 bases). CDR3 length equals 15 residues. Per germline, CDR1 MGHDK and CDR2 SYGVNS. CDR3 sequence (DNA): TGTGCCTGCAGTGAATCGCCCCTTAGAGGGGAGACCCAGTACTTC. Amino acid sequence: CACSESPLRGETQYF.

This clonotype has a handful of counts. The chain uses TRBV7-9 and TRBJ2-7; no clear D gene. The DNA matches TRBJ2-5 better at its end, which makes the J call doubtful. This CDR3 has 12 residues. In germline, CDR1 is SEHNR, CDR2 FQNEAQ (reference sequence). CDR3 coding DNA: TGTGCCAGCAGCTTAGCCCTGGAGACCCAGTACTTC. The encoded protein is CASSLALETQYF.

The chain uses TRBV14 and TRBJ2-3, with D possibly TRBD1 on 5 matching bases. CDR1 and CDR2 from the germline V gene are SGHDN and FVKESK. V shed 1 base and J shed 2 bases, with 13 bases lying between them. The CDR3 extends over 16 amino acids. CDR3 coding DNA: TGTGCCAGCAGCCAAGTAATAGGGGATCCCACAGATACGCAGTATTTT. Amino acids: CASSQVIGDPTDTQYF.

This clonotype showed up just a few times. This chain uses TRBV15 with TRBJ2-5; the D gene is possibly TRBD1 (5 bases). The CDR3 runs 17 residues. From germline, CDR1 is LNHNV and CDR2 YYDKDF (reference sequence). Trimming pared 0 bases from V and 0 bases from J, leaving 14 bases between. The CDR3 coding sequence is TGTGCCACCAGCAGAGATTCCCAGGGCAAGTACCAAGAGACCCAGTACTTC. Its translation is CATSRDSQGKYQETQYF.

This clonotype was found once. The chain is built from TRBV7-3 and TRBJ2-1; 10 bases map to TRBD1. V was clipped by 5 bases and J by 9 bases; unmatched bases: 7. Germline V lookup: CDR1 SGHTA, CDR2 FQGTGA. The CDR3 length is 14 residues. The chain's CDR3 is CASSARQGAGEQFF. As DNA, the CDR3 is TGTGCCAGCAGCGCCCGACAGGGGGCCGGTGAGCAGTTCTTC.

This clonotype was counted a few times. The rearrangement links TRBV21-1 to TRBJ2-1; the D segment call TRBD2 is taken from the table without a DNA check. The DNA end favors TRBJ2-7, so the J call may be wrong. TRBV21-1 is a known pseudogene. This CDR3 is built from 14 residues. In nucleotides, the CDR3 is TGTGCCAGCAGCATCCAGGGCCACTACAATGAGCAGTACTTC. It is translated as CASSIQGHYNEQYF.

This clonotype was seen a handful of times. This chain links TRBV28 with TRBJ2-7, with 12 nucleotides matching TRBD2. The J call is uncertain, as TRBJ2-5 better fits the DNA end. This CDR3 spans 18 amino acids. CDR1 is MDHEN and CDR2 is SYDVKM in the germline V gene. The CDR3 loop reads CASSSRLAGDLRGETQYF. For the CDR3, the DNA is TGTGCCAGCAGTTCGAGACTAGCGGGGGACCTAAGGGGAGAGACCCAGTACTTC.

The chain joins TRBV7-2 to TRBJ2-3; D might be TRBD1 (5 bases). Germline V gene data show CDR1 as SGHTA and CDR2 as FQGNSA. Trimming pared 5 bases from V and 10 bases from J, leaving 22 bases between. This CDR3 is built from 15 residues. The CDR3 loop is CASSPPLSLQGAQYF. CDR3 sequence (DNA): TGTGCCAGCAGCCCTCCCCTTTCACTTCAGGGTGCGCAGTATTTT.

J is TRBJ2-1 and V is TRBV25-1; D is ambiguous. This CDR3 is 11 amino acids long. The germline gives CDR1 MGHDK, CDR2 SYGVNS. Trimming stripped 2 bases from V and 13 bases from J, with 9 bases between. The CDR3 nucleotides are TGTGCCAGCAGTGAACCCCCTGTCCAGTTCTTC. It codes for CASSEPPVQFF.

This chain uses TRBV5-1 with TRBJ2-7; D gene ambiguous. The CDR3 covers 15 residues. The V gene lost 4 bases and the J gene lost 0 bases, with 14 bases spanning the gap. CDR1 and CDR2 from the germline V gene are SGHRS and YFSETQ. CDR3 in amino acids: CASSRVGGSSYEQYF. DNA of the CDR3: TGCGCCAGCAGCCGTGTCGGCGGAAGCTCCTACGAGCAGTACTTC. Variable domain in full (rest from reference TRBV5-1 and TRBJ2-7): KAGVTQTPRYLIKTRGQQVTLSCSPISGHRSVSWYQQTPGQGLQFLFEYFSETQRNKGNFPGRFSGRQFSNSRSEMNVSTLELGDSALYLCASSRVGGSSYEQYFGPGTRLTVT.

Only a few counts were recorded for this clonotype. The chain uses TRBV7-2 and TRBJ2-1; possible D gene TRBD1, 5 bases. Between the trimmed V and J ends, which lost 4 bases and 6 bases, there was a span of 13 bases. Per the germline V gene, CDR1 is SGHTA and CDR2 is FQGNSA. The CDR3 runs 14 residues. The DNA for the CDR3 is TGTGCCAGCAGCTCCCAAGGGGTGGCCAATGAGCAGTTCTTC. It specifies CASSSQGVANEQFF.

This clonotype was counted only a few times. This chain links TRBV5-1 with TRBJ2-4; TRBD2 might be the D (7 bases). CDR1 is SGHRS and CDR2 is YFSETQ in the germline V gene. Trimming took 3 bases from V and 7 from J, leaving 14 bases between them. There are 14 residues in the CDR3. Here the CDR3 reads CASSSHGGANIQYF. DNA of the CDR3: TGCGCCAGCAGCTCTCATGGGGGGGCGAACATTCAGTACTTC. The complete variable domain, with remaining parts taken from reference TRBV5-1 and TRBJ2-4, reads KAGVTQTPRYLIKTRGQQVTLSCSPISGHRSVSWYQQTPGQGLQFLFEYFSETQRNKGNFPGRFSGRQFSNSRSEMNVSTLELGDSALYLCASSSHGGANIQYFGAGTRLSVL.

This clonotype was seen at least ten times. V gene TRBV7-2 combines with J gene TRBJ2-5; 11 nucleotides align to TRBD2. CDR3 length equals 16 residues. The germline V gene encodes CDR1 SGHTA and CDR2 FQGNSA. J was trimmed by 2 bases and V by 1 base; bases with no gene match: 3. CDR3 sequence reads: CASSLGLAGGQETQYF. CDR3 nucleotide sequence: TGTGCCAGCAGCTTAGGGCTAGCGGGGGGTCAAGAGACCCAGTACTTC. The complete variable domain, with remaining parts taken from reference TRBV7-2 and TRBJ2-5, reads GAGVSQSPSNKVTEKGKDVELRCDPISGHTALYWYRQSLGQGLEFLIYFQGNSAPDKSGLPSDRFSAERTGGSVSTLTIQRTQQEDSAVYLCASSLGLAGGQETQYFGPGTRLLVL.

The chain uses TRBV27 and TRBJ2-7; unclear D gene. Germline V gives CDR1 MNHEY, CDR2 SMNVEV (reference sequence). V was clipped by 5 bases and J by 9 bases, with 17 bases between them. The CDR3 contains 13 residues. For the CDR3, the DNA is TGTGCCAGCAGTACCCAGTGGGCGTTGGGGCAGTACTTC. This encodes CASSTQWALGQYF.

This chain links TRBV9 with TRBJ1-2; no clear D gene. Trimming shortened V by 2 bases and J by 2 bases, and 10 bases separated the two germline ends. The CDR3 covers 14 residues. Germline assignment: CDR1 SGDLS and CDR2 YYNGEE. CDR3 DNA: TGTGCCAGCAGCGTGTCCGGGCTGAACTATGGCTACACCTTC. Amino acids: CASSVSGLNYGYTF.

This chain links TRBV4-3 with TRBJ2-3; D is possibly TRBD2 (5 bases). The CDR3 sequence is 15 residues long. Germline-derived CDR1 and CDR2 are LGHNA and YSLEER. Trimming took 0 bases from V and 4 from J, leaving 11 bases between them. CDR3 loop: CASSQESRGSDTQYF. The CDR3 nucleotides are TGCGCCAGCAGCCAAGAGTCTCGAGGGTCAGATACGCAGTATTTT.

Details on this clonotype: The junction shows a germline mismatch at one end, possibly a read error. The rearrangement uses TRBV15 and TRBJ2-1; 9 nucleotides match TRBD2. This CDR3 comprises 16 residues. Germline V gene data show CDR1 as LNHNV and CDR2 as YYDKDF (reference sequence). The CDR3 DNA reads TGTGCCGCCAGCTCCTCCGGGACTAGCTATTTGAATGAGCAGTTCTTC. Translation: CAASSSGTSYLNEQFF.

In DNA form, the CDR3 reads TGCAGTGCTAGAGTTCCGCCCCTAGGGTGGACCCAGTACTTC. Translation: CSARVPPLGWTQYF. V is TRBV20-1 and J is TRBJ2-7, with D uncertain. The end of the DNA aligns better with TRBJ2-5, so the J call may be wrong. The germline V gene encodes CDR1 DFQATT and CDR2 SNEGSKA (reference sequence). There are 14 residues in the CDR3.

A remark on this clonotype: One junction end does not reproduce the germline sequence, and a read error may be involved. The V call is TRBV27, the J call TRBJ2-1; D is ambiguous. Germline values: CDR1 MNHEY, CDR2 SMNVEV (reference sequence). The length of the CDR3 is 15 residues. In DNA, the CDR3 is TGTGCCAGCAATTTAAAACAAACCCTACTGACTGAGCAGTTCTTC. As protein: CASNLKQTLLTEQFF.

The rearrangement links TRBV5-1 to TRBJ2-5; D remains ambiguous. The CDR3 is 14 residues long. V was shortened by 6 bases and J by 2 bases, with 14 bases between the two germline ends. Germline V lookup: CDR1 SGHRS, CDR2 YFSETQ. The CDR3 DNA reads TGCGCCAGCACCCCGGAGCCAGGACAAGAGACCCAGTACTTC. Protein product: CASTPEPGQETQYF. Complete variable domain (other parts from reference TRBV5-1 and TRBJ2-5): KAGVTQTPRYLIKTRGQQVTLSCSPISGHRSVSWYQQTPGQGLQFLFEYFSETQRNKGNFPGRFSGRQFSNSRSEMNVSTLELGDSALYLCASTPEPGQETQYFGPGTRLLVL.

This clonotype was counted between two and nine times. The rearrangement links TRBV20-1 to TRBJ2-4; D might be TRBD2 (6 bases). The end of the DNA aligns better with TRBJ2-7, so the J call may be wrong. This CDR3 is built from 13 residues. CDR1 is DFQATT and CDR2 is SNEGSKA in the germline V gene (reference sequence). CDR3 region: CSASTGTGYEQYF. CDR3 nucleotides: TGCAGTGCCTCTACCGGGACTGGCTACGAGCAGTACTTC.

This clonotype appeared a few times. The J gene is TRBJ2-7, the V gene TRBV14; no reliable D call. V lost 1 base and J lost 10, with 20 bases in between. This CDR3 contains 15 residues. The germline gives CDR1 SGHDN, CDR2 FVKESK. The CDR3 nucleotides read TGTGCCAGCAGCCAAGGGTTCGATGCCTTTCGAACCCAGTACTTC. Amino acids: CASSQGFDAFRTQYF.